The 9 T cell receptor delta chains listed next were all sequenced from one sample in a study of DNA immune sequencing with unique molecular identifiers. A 32-plex genomic DNA assay used primers for all 8 TRDV and 4 TRDJ genes. In around 3 barcoding PCR cycles, molecules received a 12-nucleotide UMI, then adapter PCR followed. TCRdb fed the multiplex PCR reads to CATT. This sample carries under 6,000 delta-chain clones, roughly a tenth of them seen once, and the ten largest clones take about half. The sample consisted of gamma-delta T cells enriched from blood buffy coat, or unenriched PBMCs (not recorded which). The receptors were gathered from a human donor in good health.

This clone ranks as medium-sized (0.01 to 0.1%). V and J are TRDV2 and TRDJ1, with TRDD3 matching 8 bases. The junction had 3 bases not matched to a gene; V was cut back by 1 base and J by 3 bases. Germline loops: CDR1 GEAIGNYY, CDR2 EKD. This CDR3 region has 14 residues. The CDR3 loop is CACDTVGDADKLIF. In DNA form, the CDR3 reads TGTGCCTGTGACACGGTGGGGGATGCCGATAAACTCATCTTT.

Concerning this clone itself: The TCRdb protein comes from a much larger clone and disagrees with this DNA's translation at residue 5, likely due to a read error; the protein given here is derived from the DNA. The gene calls are TRDV2 and TRDJ1, with D unclear. The CDR3 contains 14 residues. The V gene's germline CDR1 is GEAIGNYY and CDR2 EKD. V lost 4 bases, J lost 0 bases, and 11 bases lay in between. CDR3 loop: CACDPVENTDKLIF. The CDR3 region has the DNA TGTGCCTGTGATCCGGTAGAGAACACCGATAAACTCATCTTT.

This clone came up a few times. The V gene is uncalled and the J gene is TRDJ1; the table's D call TRDD3 went unverified against the DNA. The CDR3 runs 18 residues. Here the CDR3 DNA reads TGTGCTCTTGGGGACCATGGGCCAATACAAGGACTGTTTGATAAACTCATCTTT. This gives the protein CALGDHGPIQGLFDKLIF.

Comment on this clone: The mismatch at residue 3 between this DNA's translation and the TCRdb protein of a much larger clone likely reflects a read error; the protein shown is translated from the DNA. This sequence joins TRDV2 and TRDJ1; D is perhaps TRDD3 (5 bases). The CDR3 totals 16 residues. The germline CDR1 and CDR2 sequences are GEAIGNYY and EKD. In nucleotides, the CDR3 is TGTGCCCGTGACCCTATTGGGAGATACAGAGCCGATAAACTCATCTTT. As protein: CARDPIGRYRADKLIF.

Sample share makes this clone medium-sized. The sample has other DNA sequences that encode this CDR3 too. This chain joins TRDV2 and TRDJ1; possibly TRDD3 for D (5 bases). The CDR3 consists of 15 residues. V dropped 0 bases and J dropped 0 bases, with 10 bases sitting between them. CDR1 GEAIGNYY and CDR2 EKD come from the germline V gene. CDR3 protein: CACDTVGEYTDKLIF. CDR3 nucleotides: TGTGCCTGTGACACCGTAGGGGAGTACACCGATAAACTCATCTTT.

A remark on this clone: TCRdb's protein, taken from a much larger clone, differs from this DNA's translation at residue 3, likely owing to a read error; the protein displayed comes from the DNA. This chain connects TRDV2 to TRDJ1, with 7 bases lining up with TRDD3. Germline loops: CDR1 GEAIGNYY, CDR2 EKD. This CDR3 has 17 residues. The CDR3 reads CAYDTLVLGENTDKLIF. The DNA for the CDR3 is TGTGCCTATGACACCCTCGTGTTGGGGGAGAACACCGATAAACTCATCTTT.

This clone came up a few times. The protein in TCRdb stems from a much larger clone and differs at residue 12 from this DNA's translation, likely a read error; here the protein is translated from the DNA. The rearrangement joins TRDV2 to TRDJ1; D is ambiguous. The CDR3 covers 15 residues. The germline V gene encodes CDR1 GEAIGNYY and CDR2 EKD. The CDR3: CACDGVGANTDNLIF. CDR3 DNA sequence: TGTGCCTGTGACGGCGTCGGTGCAAACACCGATAACCTCATCTTT.

This clone was recorded many times. This chain links TRDV2 with TRDJ1; TRDD3 might be the D (5 bases). Trimming shortened V by 1 base and J by 0 bases, and 20 bases separated the two germline ends. Germline CDR1 reads GEAIGNYY; CDR2 reads EKD. This CDR3 is built from 18 residues. This chain's CDR3 is CACDTLYGAPSNTDKLIF. DNA for the CDR3: TGTGCCTGTGACACGTTATATGGGGCCCCGTCCAACACCGATAAACTCATCTTT.

Comments on this clone: Translating this DNA gives a protein that differs at residue 4 from the TCRdb one, which belongs to a much larger clone; a read error is likely, and the protein shown is this translation. CDR3 bases: TGTGCCTGTGTCAATCCACTGGGGGCAAACTCCTGGGACACCCGACAGATGTTTTTC. It is translated as CACVNPLGANSWDTRQMFF. V and J are TRDV2 and TRDJ3; TRDD3 matches 8 bases. The germline gives CDR1 GEAIGNYY, CDR2 EKD. With V trimmed by 5 bases and J by 0 bases, 11 bases remained unmatched. CDR3 length equals 19 residues.